Below, 29 T cell receptor beta chains from the same sample are listed, as sequenced in a study of blood T cell repertoires in COVID-19. Method: immunoSEQ multiplex PCR; TCRdb's copy keeps in-frame clones and lacks some. The repertoire has around 260,000 clones, more than 65% of them found once; the top ten carry less than 20%. Sequencing input: peripheral blood. These receptors all come from an older person with COVID-19, enrolled during active disease.

The chain links TRBV7-2 to TRBJ1-2, with 8 bases aligning to TRBD1. V lost 1 base and J lost 2; bases outside the gene matches: 6. The CDR3 extends over 16 amino acids. The V gene's germline CDR1 is SGHTA and CDR2 FQGNSA. CDR3 protein: CASSLVGGTGNYGYTF. The CDR3 DNA is TGTGCCAGCAGCTTAGTGGGCGGGACAGGAAACTATGGCTACACCTTC.

The chain combines TRBV7-2 with TRBJ1-1; a possible D gene is TRBD1 (5 bases). V dropped 2 bases and J dropped 4 bases, with 14 bases sitting between them. CDR1 is SGHTA and CDR2 is FQGNSA in the germline V gene. CDR3 length: 15 amino acids. The CDR3 reads CASSLYGGASTEAFF. The CDR3 DNA follows: TGTGCCAGCAGCTTATACGGAGGGGCCTCCACTGAAGCTTTCTTT.

The chain is built from TRBV19 and TRBJ2-7; 8 nucleotides agree with TRBD1. J was trimmed by 2 bases and V by 3 bases; bases with no gene match: 3. The CDR3 runs 14 residues. Germline CDR1 LNHDA, CDR2 SQIVND (reference sequence). The CDR3 is CASSIQGATYEQYF. The CDR3, as DNA: TGTGCCAGTAGTATTCAGGGGGCAACCTACGAGCAGTACTTC.

The chain uses TRBV3-1 (or the pseudogene TRBV3-2) and TRBJ2-3; 7 nucleotides align to TRBD2. Germline V lookup: CDR1 LGHDT, CDR2 YNNKEL (reference sequence). This CDR3 comprises 15 residues. Trimming removed 0 bases from V and 8 bases from J; junction bases left unmatched: 8. CDR3 region: CASSQDLAAPGTQYF. The CDR3 region has the DNA TGTGCCAGCAGCCAAGATCTAGCGGCTCCAGGTACGCAGTATTTT.

The chain couples TRBV28 to TRBJ2-1; 10 positions agree with TRBD2. Germline CDR1 reads MDHEN; CDR2 reads SYDVKM. This CDR3 is built from 16 residues. V trimming: 6 bases; J trimming: 5 bases; junction bases outside the gene matches: 10. The CDR3 spells CASRSRKSGGDNEQFF. The CDR3 DNA reads TGTGCCAGCAGGAGCCGGAAGAGCGGGGGGGACAATGAGCAGTTCTTC.

The V call is TRBV4-3, the J call TRBJ2-5; D might be TRBD2 (6 bases). The V gene's germline CDR1 is LGHNA and CDR2 YSLEER. The V end lost 1 base, the J end lost 3 bases, and 15 bases lay between the germline ends. This CDR3 is built from 16 residues. The CDR3, as DNA: TGCGCCAGCAGCCAAGGATGGGGGACTTCTAAAGAGACCCAGTACTTC. This translates into CASSQGWGTSKETQYF.

The chain couples TRBV28 to TRBJ2-7, with 9 bases fitting TRBD1. Trimming took 6 bases from V and 9 from J; bases not matched to a gene: 12. CDR3 length equals 14 residues. The germline V gene encodes CDR1 MDHEN and CDR2 SYDVKM. The CDR3 region is CASRTSGTGMGQYF. The DNA for the CDR3 is TGTGCCAGCAGAACGTCCGGGACAGGGATGGGGCAGTACTTC. Complete variable domain (other parts from reference TRBV28 and TRBJ2-7): DVKVTQSSRYLVKRTGEKVFLECVQDMDHENMFWYRQDPGLGLRLIYFSYDVKMKEKGDIPEGYSVSREKKERFSLILESASTNQTSMYLCASRTSGTGMGQYFGPGTRLTVT.

This chain links TRBV9 with TRBJ2-1, with 14 bases matching TRBD2. Germline V CDR1 and CDR2: SGDLS, YYNGEE. The CDR3 loop spans 17 amino acids. V shed 3 bases and J 0 bases; nucleotides not matched to a gene: 2. The CDR3 sequence: CASSGGTSGSSYNEQFF. Here the CDR3 DNA reads TGTGCCAGCAGCGGAGGGACTAGCGGGAGCTCCTACAATGAGCAGTTCTTC. The whole variable domain, filled in from reference TRBV9 and TRBJ2-1, reads DSGVTQTPKHLITATGQRVTLRCSPRSGDLSVYWYQQSLDQGLQFLIQYYNGEERAKGNILERFSAQQFPDLHSELNLSSLELGDSALYFCASSGGTSGSSYNEQFFGPGTRLTVL.

This chain joins TRBV7-3 and TRBJ2-2; 7 nucleotides align to TRBD2. The CDR3 is 14 residues long. J gave up 6 bases and V 4 bases, and 5 bases lay outside the gene matches. Germline V gives CDR1 SGHTA, CDR2 FQGTGA. In nucleotides, the CDR3 is TGTGCCAGCAGCTGGGGAGGGTTTGCCGGGGAGCTGTTTTTT. Translated: CASSWGGFAGELFF.

This chain links TRBV11-3 with TRBJ2-1; a possible D gene is TRBD2 (5 bases). This CDR3 is 16 amino acids long. With 2 bases removed from V and 5 bases from J, the gap between germline ends came to 16 bases. Germline V gene sequence: CDR1 SGHNT, CDR2 YENEEA. This CDR3 reads CASSLPRDVLDNEQFF. As DNA, the CDR3 is TGTGCCAGCAGCTTACCGAGGGATGTTTTGGACAATGAGCAGTTCTTC.

The gene calls are TRBV5-1 and TRBJ2-1, with TRBD1 identical over 7 bases. Germline V gene lookup returns CDR1 SGHRS and CDR2 YFSETQ. There are 15 residues in the CDR3. Unmatched junction bases numbered 8, after V lost 1 base and J lost 7 bases. CDR3 in DNA: TGCGCCAGCAGCTTGACAGGGGTTGGGATGAATGAGCAGTTCTTC. Protein product: CASSLTGVGMNEQFF.

J is TRBJ2-2 and V is TRBV7-9; the match to TRBD1 covers 8 bases. In germline, CDR1 is SEHNR, CDR2 FQNEAQ (reference sequence). With 5 bases clipped from V and 5 bases from J, the junction kept 10 bases outside the gene matches. This CDR3 is built from 16 residues. The CDR3 loop is CASSPPGGSVTGELFF. DNA for the CDR3: TGTGCCAGCAGCCCTCCAGGGGGCTCGGTTACCGGGGAGCTGTTTTTT.

The V and J genes are TRBV7-8 and TRBJ1-1; D may be TRBD1 (5 bases). CDR1 SGHVS and CDR2 FQNEAQ come from the germline V gene. V lost 2 bases and J 7 bases, leaving 17 bases between the germline ends. This CDR3 has 15 amino acids. In nucleotides, the CDR3 is TGTGCCAGCAGCTTACCTAGGGGCTTCGGGCGTGAAGCTTTCTTT. Its translation is CASSLPRGFGREAFF.

The chain carries TRBV5-1 and TRBJ1-1; D unresolved. V shed 0 bases and J shed 1 base, with 7 bases lying between them. The CDR3 runs to 14 residues. CDR1 and CDR2 (germline): SGHRS, YFSETQ. CDR3 in DNA: TGCGCCAGCAGCTTGGGACACCCGAACACTGAAGCTTTCTTT. It codes for CASSLGHPNTEAFF.

This chain joins TRBV29-1 and TRBJ1-1; TRBD1 matches 10 bases. The CDR3 is 15 amino acids. J was trimmed by 1 base and V by 6 bases; bases with no gene match: 8. Germline V gene sequence: CDR1 SQVTM, CDR2 ANQGSEA. For the CDR3, the DNA is TGCAGCGTACCTCCAGGGGACAGGGGGAACACTGAAGCTTTCTTT. Translation: CSVPPGDRGNTEAFF.

The chain has TRBV2 and TRBJ1-1; 8 positions agree with TRBD1. This CDR3 contains 16 residues. The junction had 9 bases not matched to a gene; V was cut back by 5 bases and J by 1 base. CDR1 is SNHLY and CDR2 is FYNNEI in the germline V gene. CDR3 loop: CASSLGGQVGNTEAFF. The CDR3 DNA reads TGTGCCAGCAGTCTGGGGGGACAGGTTGGGAACACTGAAGCTTTCTTT.

This clone showed up just a few times. The chain uses TRBV6-6 and TRBJ2-7, with a tentative D call TRBD2 (5 bases). Germline V lookup: CDR1 MNHNY, CDR2 SVGAGI (reference sequence). Trimming left V 0 bases short and J 0 bases short, with 9 bases between. This CDR3 has 15 residues. CDR3 sequence reads: CASSYSRALSYEQYF. The CDR3 coding sequence is TGTGCCAGCAGTTACTCGAGGGCACTCTCCTACGAGCAGTACTTC.

The gene calls are TRBV18 and TRBJ2-6, with 9 bases aligning to TRBD2. With 3 bases clipped from V and 2 bases from J, the junction kept 8 bases outside the gene matches. The CDR3 is 18 amino acids. The germline V gene encodes CDR1 KGHSH and CDR2 LQKENI. Here the CDR3 DNA reads TGTGCCAGCTCACCGGTAGCGGGAGTTCGCCCTGGGGCCAACGTCCTGACTTTC. This gives the protein CASSPVAGVRPGANVLTF.

This clone qualifies as medium-sized (0.01 to 0.1%). J is TRBJ2-2 and V is TRBV6-4; TRBD2 might be the D (5 bases). CDR1 and CDR2 from the germline V gene are MRHNA and SNTAGT. The CDR3 loop spans 14 amino acids. Trimming removed 3 bases at V and 5 bases at J, with 10 bases between. The CDR3 bases are TGTGCCAGCAGTGAAGGGAGCGAGACCGGGGAGCTGTTTTTT. The encoded protein is CASSEGSETGELFF.

The CDR3 loop reads CASSVAKWRTDTQYF. CDR3 DNA: TGTGCCAGCAGCGTAGCTAAGTGGAGGACAGATACGCAGTATTTT. V and J are TRBV9 and TRBJ2-3; D is possibly TRBD2 (5 bases). From germline, CDR1 is SGDLS and CDR2 YYNGEE. V lost 0 bases to trimming and J lost 3 bases, with 11 bases between them. The CDR3 totals 15 residues. Complete variable domain (other parts from reference TRBV9 and TRBJ2-3): DSGVTQTPKHLITATGQRVTLRCSPRSGDLSVYWYQQSLDQGLQFLIQYYNGEERAKGNILERFSAQQFPDLHSELNLSSLELGDSALYFCASSVAKWRTDTQYFGPGTRLTVL.

V is TRBV3-1 (or the pseudogene TRBV3-2) and J is TRBJ2-7; D remains unclear. The V end lost 1 base, the J end lost 5 bases, and 12 bases lay between the germline ends. This CDR3 has 14 amino acids. CDR1 and CDR2 from the germline V gene are LGHDT and YNNKEL (reference sequence). The CDR3 here is CASSQVALGHEQYF. The CDR3 DNA reads as TGTGCCAGCAGCCAAGTGGCTCTGGGCCACGAGCAGTACTTC.

This clone showed up just once. The chain links TRBV27 to TRBJ2-1, with D uncertain. V was pared by 5 bases and J by 2 bases, with 4 bases between. Looked up from germline, CDR1 is MNHEY and CDR2 is SMNVEV (reference sequence). This CDR3 is built from 12 residues. CDR3 loop: CASSPTYNEQFF. The CDR3 nucleotides are TGTGCCAGCAGTCCTACCTACAATGAGCAGTTCTTC.

V gene TRBV14 combines with J gene TRBJ2-2; D unresolved. Per germline, CDR1 SGHDN and CDR2 FVKESK. V shed 2 bases and J shed 1 base, with 5 bases lying between them. The CDR3 is made up of 14 amino acids. The CDR3 bases are TGTGCCAGCAGCCAACCAGTGAACACCGGGGAGCTGTTTTTT. This sequence encodes CASSQPVNTGELFF. Together with reference TRBV14 and TRBJ2-2, the CDR3 gives the full variable domain: EAGVTQFPSHSVIEKGQTVTLRCDPISGHDNLYWYRRVMGKEIKFLLHFVKESKQDESGMPNNRFLAERTGGTYSTLKVQPAELEDSGVYFCASSQPVNTGELFFGEGSRLTVL.

This clone turned up a few times. V and J are TRBV4-1 and TRBJ2-4; 7 bases match TRBD2. CDR1 is MGHRA and CDR2 is YSYEKL in the germline V gene. V was pared by 1 base and J by 5 bases, with 8 bases of the junction left unmatched. The CDR3 is 16 residues long. This CDR3 reads CASSQATGAGENIQYF. The DNA of the CDR3 is TGCGCCAGCAGCCAAGCTACCGGGGCGGGAGAAAACATTCAGTACTTC.

The chain couples TRBV5-5 to TRBJ1-1; TRBD1 is a possible D gene (5 bases). Trimming removed 5 bases at V and 5 bases at J, with 16 bases between. This CDR3 is 14 amino acids long. Germline CDR1 SGHKS, CDR2 YYEKEE (reference sequence). Here the CDR3 reads CASRGGNGETEAFF. The CDR3 DNA is TGTGCCAGCAGGGGGGGAAATGGTGAAACTGAAGCTTTCTTT.

The rearrangement joins TRBV3-1 (or the pseudogene TRBV3-2) to TRBJ2-3; tentative D call: TRBD1 (5 bases). Germline loops: CDR1 LGHDT, CDR2 YNNKEL (reference sequence). The CDR3 extends over 13 amino acids. Trimming shortened V by 5 bases and J by 5 bases, and 11 bases separated the two germline ends. For the CDR3, the DNA is TGTGCCAGCAGCTTGAAAGGGGTAGATACGCAGTATTTT. Translated: CASSLKGVDTQYF.

V gene TRBV27 combines with J gene TRBJ2-7; 9 bases are a match to TRBD1. Germline V gene sequence: CDR1 MNHEY, CDR2 SMNVEV (reference sequence). Unmatched junction bases numbered 12, after V lost 3 bases and J lost 3 bases. This CDR3 spans 17 amino acids. CDR3 in DNA: TGTGCCAGCAGTTTTGAGCCGGGACAGGGTACGTGCTACGAGCAGTACTTC. It is translated as CASSFEPGQGTCYEQYF.

The chain links TRBV11-2 to TRBJ1-6; D might be TRBD1 (6 bases). Trimming cost V 5 bases and J 0 bases, with 20 bases left between them. Germline CDR1 is SGHAT and CDR2 is FQNNGV. This CDR3 contains 19 residues. The CDR3 spells CASSNWTVPISSYNSPLHF. In nucleotides, the CDR3 is TGTGCCAGCAGCAACTGGACAGTTCCTATAAGCTCCTATAATTCACCCCTCCACTTT.

The chain links TRBV12-3 or TRBV12-4 to TRBJ2-1, with D perhaps matching TRBD2 (6 bases). This CDR3 region has 13 residues. Trimming shortened V by 5 bases and J by 10 bases, and 15 bases separated the two germline ends. The CDR3 sequence is CASSPTQAGEQFF. Here the CDR3 DNA reads TGTGCCAGCAGTCCTACTCAAGCGGGCGAGCAGTTCTTC.